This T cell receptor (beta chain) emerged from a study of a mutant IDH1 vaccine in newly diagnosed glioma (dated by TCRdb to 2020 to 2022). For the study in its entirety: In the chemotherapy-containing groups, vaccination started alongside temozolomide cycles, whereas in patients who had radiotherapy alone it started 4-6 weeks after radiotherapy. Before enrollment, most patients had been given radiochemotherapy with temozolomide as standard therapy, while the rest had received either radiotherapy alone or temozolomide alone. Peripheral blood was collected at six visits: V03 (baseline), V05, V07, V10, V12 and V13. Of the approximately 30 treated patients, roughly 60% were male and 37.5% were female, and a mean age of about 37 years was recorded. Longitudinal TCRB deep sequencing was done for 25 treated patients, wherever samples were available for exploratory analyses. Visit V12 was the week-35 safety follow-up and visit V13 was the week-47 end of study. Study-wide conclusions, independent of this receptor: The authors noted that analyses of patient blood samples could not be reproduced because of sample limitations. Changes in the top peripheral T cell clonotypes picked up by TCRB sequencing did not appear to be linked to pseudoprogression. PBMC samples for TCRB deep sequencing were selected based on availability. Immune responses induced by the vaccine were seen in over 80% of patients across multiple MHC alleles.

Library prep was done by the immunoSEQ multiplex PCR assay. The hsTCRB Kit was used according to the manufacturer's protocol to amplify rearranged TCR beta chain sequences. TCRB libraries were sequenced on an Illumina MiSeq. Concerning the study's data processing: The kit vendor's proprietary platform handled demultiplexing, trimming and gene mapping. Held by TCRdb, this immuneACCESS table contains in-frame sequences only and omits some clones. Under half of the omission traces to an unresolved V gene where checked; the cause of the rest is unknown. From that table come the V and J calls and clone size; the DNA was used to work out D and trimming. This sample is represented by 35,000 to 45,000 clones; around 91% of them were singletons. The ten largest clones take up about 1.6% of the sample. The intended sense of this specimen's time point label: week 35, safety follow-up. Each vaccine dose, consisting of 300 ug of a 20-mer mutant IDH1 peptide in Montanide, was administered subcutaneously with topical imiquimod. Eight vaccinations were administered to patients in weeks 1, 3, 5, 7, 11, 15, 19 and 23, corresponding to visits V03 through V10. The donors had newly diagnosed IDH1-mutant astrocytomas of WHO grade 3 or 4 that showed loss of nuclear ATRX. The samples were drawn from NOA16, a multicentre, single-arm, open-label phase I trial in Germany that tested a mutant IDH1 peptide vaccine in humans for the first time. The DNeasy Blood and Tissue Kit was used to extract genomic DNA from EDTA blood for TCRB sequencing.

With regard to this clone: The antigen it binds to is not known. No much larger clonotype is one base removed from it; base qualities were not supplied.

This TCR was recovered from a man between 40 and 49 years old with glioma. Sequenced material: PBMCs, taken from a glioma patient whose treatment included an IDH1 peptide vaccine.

For the CDR3, the sequence is CASGLSGDSGNTIYF. The sequence in DNA is TGTGCTAGTGGTTTGTCCGGGGACTCGGGAAACACCATATATTTT. This chain is built from TRBV12-5 and TRBJ1-3; TRBD1 might be the D gene, on 5 matching bases. The junction carries 12 bases between V and J, which are trimmed by 2 bases and 4 bases respectively. Including the terminal cysteine and phenylalanine, the CDR3 comprises 15 residues. The kept DNA is CDR3 alone, 45 bases in frame from the first base. The germline V gene specifies LGHNT as CDR1 and FRNRAP as CDR2.